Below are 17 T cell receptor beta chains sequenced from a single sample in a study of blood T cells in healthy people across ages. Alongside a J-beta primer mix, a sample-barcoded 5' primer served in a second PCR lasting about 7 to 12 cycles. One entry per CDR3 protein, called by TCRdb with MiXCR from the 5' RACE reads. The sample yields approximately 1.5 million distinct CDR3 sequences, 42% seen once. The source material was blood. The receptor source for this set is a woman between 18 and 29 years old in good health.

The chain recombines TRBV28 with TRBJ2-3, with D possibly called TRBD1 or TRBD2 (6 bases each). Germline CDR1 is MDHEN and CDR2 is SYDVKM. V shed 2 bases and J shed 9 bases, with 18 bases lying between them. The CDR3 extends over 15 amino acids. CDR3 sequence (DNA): TGTGCCAGCAGTTTACCCCGACAGGCTGGGAGGACGCAGTATTTT. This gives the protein CASSLPRQAGRTQYF.

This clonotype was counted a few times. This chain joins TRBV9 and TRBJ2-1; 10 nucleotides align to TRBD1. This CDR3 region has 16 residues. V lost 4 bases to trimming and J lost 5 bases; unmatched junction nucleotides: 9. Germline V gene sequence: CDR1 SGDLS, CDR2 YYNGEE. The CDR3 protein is CASSLTGTGDDNEQFF. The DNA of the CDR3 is TGTGCCAGCAGCCTTACCGGGACAGGGGATGACAATGAGCAGTTCTTC.

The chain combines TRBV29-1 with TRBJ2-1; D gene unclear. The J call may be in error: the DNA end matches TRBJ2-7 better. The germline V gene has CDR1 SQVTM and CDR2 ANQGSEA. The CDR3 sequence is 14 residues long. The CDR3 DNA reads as TGCAGCGTTGGGCTAATCGTCTCCTACAATGAGCAGTACTTC. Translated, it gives CSVGLIVSYNEQYF.

CDR3 protein: CASSQTGTVTQYF. The CDR3 DNA follows: TGTGCCAGCAGCCAAACCGGGACTGTGACGCAGTATTTT. J is TRBJ2-3 and V is TRBV3-1; D is possibly TRBD2 (6 bases). CDR3 size: 13 residues. Trimming left V 2 bases short and J 9 bases short, with 12 bases between. The V gene's germline CDR1 is LGHDT and CDR2 YNNKEL (reference sequence).

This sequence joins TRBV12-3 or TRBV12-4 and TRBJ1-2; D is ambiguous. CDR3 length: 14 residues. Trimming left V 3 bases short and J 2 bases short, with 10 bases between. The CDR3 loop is CASSFNPENYGYTF. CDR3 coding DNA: TGTGCCAGCAGTTTCAACCCGGAAAACTATGGCTACACCTTC.

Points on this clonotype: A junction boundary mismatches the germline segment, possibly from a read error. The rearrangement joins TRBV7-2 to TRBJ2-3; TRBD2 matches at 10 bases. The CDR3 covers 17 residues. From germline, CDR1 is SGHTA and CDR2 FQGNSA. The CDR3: CASRGRTSGKSTGTQYF. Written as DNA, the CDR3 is TGTGCCAGCCGAGGGCGGACTAGCGGAAAGAGCACAGGTACGCAGTATTTT.

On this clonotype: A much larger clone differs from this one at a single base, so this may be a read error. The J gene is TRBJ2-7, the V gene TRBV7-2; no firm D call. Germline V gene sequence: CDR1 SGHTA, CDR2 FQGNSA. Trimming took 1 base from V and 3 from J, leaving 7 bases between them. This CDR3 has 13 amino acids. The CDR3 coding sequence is TGTGCCAGCAGCTTAGACCGATACTACGAGCAGTACTTC. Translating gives CASSLDRYYEQYF.

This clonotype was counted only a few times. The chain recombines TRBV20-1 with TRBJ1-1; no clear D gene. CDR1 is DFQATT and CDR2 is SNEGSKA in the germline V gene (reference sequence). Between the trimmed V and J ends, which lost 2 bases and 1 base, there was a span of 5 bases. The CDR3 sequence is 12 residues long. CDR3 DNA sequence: TGCAGTGCTAGAACTCCGAACACTGAAGCTTTCTTT. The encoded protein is CSARTPNTEAFF.

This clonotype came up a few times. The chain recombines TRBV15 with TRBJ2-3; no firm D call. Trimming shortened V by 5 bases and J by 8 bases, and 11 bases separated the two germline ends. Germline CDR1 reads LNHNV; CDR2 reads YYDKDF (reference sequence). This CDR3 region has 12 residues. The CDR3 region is CATSQQRATQYF. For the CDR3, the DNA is TGTGCCACCAGCCAACAACGGGCTACGCAGTATTTT. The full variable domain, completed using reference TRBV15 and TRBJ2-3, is DAMVIQNPRYQVTQFGKPVTLSCSQTLNHNVMYWYQQKSSQAPKLLFHYYDKDFNNEADTPDNFQSRRPNTSFCFLDIRSPGLGDTAMYLCATSQQRATQYFGPGTRLTVL.

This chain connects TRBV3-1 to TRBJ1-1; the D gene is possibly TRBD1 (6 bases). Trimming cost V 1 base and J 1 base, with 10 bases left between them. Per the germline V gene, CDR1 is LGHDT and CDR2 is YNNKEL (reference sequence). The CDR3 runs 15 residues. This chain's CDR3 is CASSQGGAKNTEAFF. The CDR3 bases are TGTGCCAGCAGCCAAGGGGGGGCAAAGAACACTGAAGCTTTCTTT. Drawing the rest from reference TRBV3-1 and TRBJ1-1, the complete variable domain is DTAVSQTPKYLVTQMGNDKSIKCEQNLGHDTMYWYKQDSKKFLKIMFSYNNKELIINETVPNRFSPKSPDKAHLNLHINSLELGDSAVYFCASSQGGAKNTEAFFGQGTRLTVV.

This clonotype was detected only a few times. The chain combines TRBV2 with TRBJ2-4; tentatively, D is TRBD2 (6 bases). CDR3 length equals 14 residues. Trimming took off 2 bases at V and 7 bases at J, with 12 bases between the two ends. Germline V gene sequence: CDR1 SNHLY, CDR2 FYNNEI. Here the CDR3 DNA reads TGTGCCAGCAGTGAAACCTTTGGGGGGAACATTCAGTACTTC. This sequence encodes CASSETFGGNIQYF.

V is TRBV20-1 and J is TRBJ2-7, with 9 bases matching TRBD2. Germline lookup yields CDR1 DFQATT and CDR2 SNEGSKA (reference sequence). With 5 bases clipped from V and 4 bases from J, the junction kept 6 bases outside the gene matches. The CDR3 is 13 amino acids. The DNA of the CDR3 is TGCAGTGCTTATAGCGGGAGTTCGTACGAGCAGTACTTC. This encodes CSAYSGSSYEQYF.

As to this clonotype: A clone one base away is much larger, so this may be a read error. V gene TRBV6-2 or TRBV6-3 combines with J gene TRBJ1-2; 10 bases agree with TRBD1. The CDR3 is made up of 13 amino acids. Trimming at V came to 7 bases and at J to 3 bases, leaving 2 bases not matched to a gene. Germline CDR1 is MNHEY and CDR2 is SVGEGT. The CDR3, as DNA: TGTGCCAGCACCGGGACAGGGGACTATGGCTACACCTTC. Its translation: CASTGTGDYGYTF.

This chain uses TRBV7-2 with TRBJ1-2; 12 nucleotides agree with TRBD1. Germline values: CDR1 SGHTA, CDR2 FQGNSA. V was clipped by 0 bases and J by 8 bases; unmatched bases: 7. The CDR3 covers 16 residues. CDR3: CASSLAPGQGAQGYTF. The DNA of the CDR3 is TGTGCCAGCAGCTTAGCACCGGGACAGGGGGCGCAGGGCTACACCTTC.

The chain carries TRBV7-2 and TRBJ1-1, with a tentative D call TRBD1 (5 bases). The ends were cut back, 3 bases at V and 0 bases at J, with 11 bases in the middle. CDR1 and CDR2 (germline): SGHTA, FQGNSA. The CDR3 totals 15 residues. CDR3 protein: CASSFGGKMNTEAFF. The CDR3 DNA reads TGTGCCAGCAGCTTCGGGGGGAAGATGAACACTGAAGCTTTCTTT.

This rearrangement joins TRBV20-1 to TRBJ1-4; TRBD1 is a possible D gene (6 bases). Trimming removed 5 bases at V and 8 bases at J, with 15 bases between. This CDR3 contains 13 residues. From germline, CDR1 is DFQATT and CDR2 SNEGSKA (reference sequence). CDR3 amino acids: CSAPPGVGEKLFF. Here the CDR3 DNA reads TGCAGTGCTCCCCCAGGGGTTGGCGAAAAACTGTTTTTT.

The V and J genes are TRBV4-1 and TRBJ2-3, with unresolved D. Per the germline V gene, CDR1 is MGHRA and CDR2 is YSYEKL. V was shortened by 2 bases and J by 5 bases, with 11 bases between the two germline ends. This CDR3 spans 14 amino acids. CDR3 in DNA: TGCGCCAGCAGCCAACTCAGAGAAGTAGATACGCAGTATTTT. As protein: CASSQLREVDTQYF.